This T cell receptor (beta chain) emerged from a study of identical twins. Whole-study findings and limits: There were fewer insertions in abundant cord blood beta clonotypes, but memory repertoires showed no such pattern. Because invariant MAIT and iNKT cells could be present, zero-insertion analyses could be partly confounded.

Donors were all healthy Caucasians. This clonotype was detected a few times. Its antigen is undetermined. MiXCR was run by TCRdb on the 5' RACE reads, yielding one entry per CDR3 protein. Of some 560,000 distinct CDR3 sequences detected, around a tenth appear once; the ten largest clones hold around 3.1%. Another study also made use of these data, one on yellow fever vaccine responses in identical twins.

This sequence originates from a woman between 18 and 29 years old in good health. Specimen: PBMCs.

The CDR3 loop reads CASSYRRLNSPLHF. The CDR3 nucleotides read TGTGCCAGCAGTTACCGCCGACTAAATTCACCCCTCCACTTT. V gene TRBV6-2 or TRBV6-3 combines with J gene TRBJ1-6, with D unclear. The CDR3 covers 14 residues. The germline V and J ends were trimmed by 2 bases and 7 bases, with 9 bases remaining between them. Germline V gene sequence: CDR1 MNHEY, CDR2 SVGEGT.